These 7 T cell receptor beta chains originate from one sample sequenced in a study of T cells after yellow fever vaccination. TCRdb reprocessed the 5' RACE reads via MiXCR and lists one record per CDR3 protein. The repertoire holds some 320,000 distinct CDR3 sequences, with approximately 10% as singletons. The material sequenced was CD4+ T cells sorted from PBMCs, taken 5 days after the yellow fever booster vaccination. All receptors derive from a man aged 18 to 35 who received the YFV17D yellow fever vaccine.

The V and J genes are TRBV7-8 and TRBJ2-3, with D possibly called TRBD1 or TRBD2 (6 bases each). The CDR3 extends over 15 amino acids. Germline V gene sequence: CDR1 SGHVS, CDR2 FQNEAQ. Trimming stripped 5 bases from V and 2 bases from J, with 14 bases between. The CDR3 DNA follows: TGTGCCAGCAGCCTTGGGGGGCTACTCACAGATACGCAGTATTTT. Translation: CASSLGGLLTDTQYF.

V gene TRBV7-9 combines with J gene TRBJ1-2; D unclear. The CDR3 has 14 residues. V lost 1 base and J 3 bases, leaving 9 bases between the germline ends. From germline, CDR1 is SEHNR and CDR2 FQNEAQ (reference sequence). CDR3 DNA: TGTGCCAGCAGCTTAGATGTATCGTACTATGGCTACACCTTC. Its protein is CASSLDVSYYGYTF.

This clonotype has just a few counts. This chain uses TRBV5-1 with TRBJ1-2; maybe TRBD1 (6 bases). Germline loops: CDR1 SGHRS, CDR2 YFSETQ. V was shortened by 2 bases and J by 6 bases, with 11 bases between the two germline ends. The CDR3 extends over 13 amino acids. The CDR3 region is CASSLGQWDGYTF. The CDR3 DNA reads TGCGCCAGCAGCTTAGGACAGTGGGATGGCTACACCTTC.

Many counts were recorded for this clonotype. The chain joins TRBV5-1 to TRBJ2-2; D gene ambiguous. V was pared by 4 bases and J by 1 base, with 14 bases between. The germline gives CDR1 SGHRS, CDR2 YFSETQ. The CDR3 extends over 16 amino acids. The CDR3 coding sequence is TGCGCCAGCAGCACCCGAGTGGTCGGGAACACCGGGGAGCTGTTTTTT. It yields the protein CASSTRVVGNTGELFF. The full variable domain, in which reference TRBV5-1 and TRBJ2-2 provide the parts outside the CDR3, is KAGVTQTPRYLIKTRGQQVTLSCSPISGHRSVSWYQQTPGQGLQFLFEYFSETQRNKGNFPGRFSGRQFSNSRSEMNVSTLELGDSALYLCASSTRVVGNTGELFFGEGSRLTVL.

This chain links TRBV7-2 with TRBJ1-2, with TRBD1 matching 8 bases. The CDR3 is 15 residues long. With 1 base clipped from V and 5 bases from J, the junction kept 6 bases outside the gene matches. From germline, CDR1 is SGHTA and CDR2 FQGNSA. The CDR3 DNA sequence: TGTGCCAGCAGCTTAGATAGACAGGGGTATTATGGCTACACCTTC. Translation gives CASSLDRQGYYGYTF.

This clonotype was counted at least ten times. This rearrangement joins TRBV6-6 to TRBJ2-7, with a tentative D call TRBD2 (6 bases). Trimming took 0 bases from V and 3 from J, leaving 9 bases between them. CDR1 MNHNY and CDR2 SVGAGI come from the germline V gene (reference sequence). The CDR3 covers 14 residues. The CDR3 sequence is CASSYSKGLYEQYF. The CDR3 DNA reads TGTGCCAGCAGTTACTCGAAGGGACTCTACGAGCAGTACTTC.

In this sample, this clonotype turned up many times. The V call is TRBV20-1, the J call TRBJ2-2; D is ambiguous. V was trimmed by 1 base and J by 2 bases, leaving 5 bases between them. The germline V gene encodes CDR1 DFQATT and CDR2 SNEGSKA (reference sequence). The CDR3 sequence is 13 residues long. CDR3 sequence reads: CSARGHNTGELFF. CDR3 nucleotide sequence: TGCAGTGCTAGAGGTCATAACACCGGGGAGCTGTTTTTT.